The 10 T cell receptor beta chains below come from one sample, sequenced in a study of T cell responses to AZD1222 COVID-19 vaccine. Some clones are missing from TCRdb's copy, which holds only in-frame ones; the method was immunoSEQ multiplex PCR. The data contain some 170,000 clones, over 85% of them singletons. The starting material was peripheral blood, obtained 28 days after the second dose of the MenACWY control vaccine. These receptor sequences come from an adult who received the MenACWY meningococcal vaccine as a control.

The chain links TRBV13 to TRBJ1-3, with D maybe TRBD1 (6 bases). Trimming removed 5 bases from V and 3 bases from J, with 17 bases in between. The CDR3 has 16 amino acids. Germline V gives CDR1 PRHDT, CDR2 FYEKMQ (reference sequence). The CDR3, as DNA: TGTGCCAGCAGCGAACGACAGGCTCGGGGTGGAAACACCATATATTTT. Protein sequence: CASSERQARGGNTIYF.

The genes are TRBV7-3 and TRBJ2-1; D is perhaps TRBD1 (6 bases). The CDR3 is 15 amino acids. Trimming shortened V by 5 bases and J by 5 bases, and 16 bases separated the two germline ends. Germline CDR1 and CDR2: SGHTA and FQGTGA. CDR3 protein: CASSPNRVKNNEQFF. In DNA form, the CDR3 reads TGTGCCAGCAGCCCAAACAGGGTAAAGAACAATGAGCAGTTCTTC.

This clone was recorded a few times. The gene calls are TRBV6-5 and TRBJ1-1; D is perhaps TRBD1 (5 bases). CDR3 length: 11 amino acids. The V and J ends lost 8 bases and 8 bases respectively, with 12 bases between them. Germline values: CDR1 MNHEY, CDR2 SVGAGI. The CDR3 DNA reads TGTGCCAGCGGGGCAGGATTGGAAGCTTTCTTT. It is translated as CASGAGLEAFF.

The V and J genes are TRBV6-2 or TRBV6-3 and TRBJ1-5, with 7 bases identical to TRBD1. Germline lookup yields CDR1 MNHEY and CDR2 SVGEGT. Trimming cost V 8 bases and J 1 base; bases outside gene matches: 14. This CDR3 is built from 17 residues. The CDR3 DNA reads as TGTGCCAGCGGCCGGGACAGTGAAGTTTACAGCAATCAGCCCCAGCATTTT. Translation: CASGRDSEVYSNQPQHF.

As for this clone: Additional DNA sequences in this sample encode the identical CDR3. The V and J genes are TRBV5-1 and TRBJ1-2; D unclear. The CDR3 totals 12 residues. Germline V CDR1 and CDR2: SGHRS, YFSETQ. V gave up 0 bases and J gave up 6 bases, with 6 bases separating them. The CDR3 DNA sequence: TGCGCCAGCAGCTTGGCCAGCGATGGCTACACCTTC. This gives the protein CASSLASDGYTF.

The genes are TRBV4-3 and TRBJ1-2; D perhaps matches TRBD1 (5 bases). Trimming took 0 bases from V and 2 from J, leaving 10 bases between them. CDR3 size: 15 residues. Germline values: CDR1 LGHNA, CDR2 YSLEER. The CDR3 DNA reads TGCGCCAGCAGCCAAGAGGGGGGTAGGAACTATGGCTACACCTTC. Protein: CASSQEGGRNYGYTF.

V gene TRBV18 combines with J gene TRBJ2-7; D is undetermined. Trimming cost V 3 bases and J 2 bases, with 14 bases left between them. CDR1 and CDR2 (germline): KGHSH, LQKENI. The CDR3 contains 15 residues. The CDR3 sequence is CASSPQDGPAYEQYF. DNA of the CDR3: TGTGCCAGCTCACCTCAGGACGGACCCGCCTACGAGCAGTACTTC.

CDR3 coding DNA: TGTGCCAGCAGCCCCGGCGGGGGGGGCCAAGAGACCCAGTACTTC. As protein: CASSPGGGGQETQYF. The chain is built from TRBV9 and TRBJ2-5; TRBD2 agrees at 9 bases. V trimming: 4 bases; J trimming: 1 base; junction bases outside the gene matches: 5. The CDR3 contains 15 residues. In germline, CDR1 is SGDLS, CDR2 YYNGEE.

The rearrangement uses TRBV18 and TRBJ1-1, with 9 bases fitting TRBD1. V lost 6 bases to trimming and J lost 1 base; unmatched junction nucleotides: 6. Germline-derived CDR1 and CDR2 are KGHSH and LQKENI. This CDR3 has 15 residues. CDR3 region: CASSHRTGENTEAFF. The CDR3 coding sequence is TGTGCCAGCTCCCATAGGACAGGGGAGAACACTGAAGCTTTCTTT.

The genes are TRBV2 and TRBJ2-6, with 7 bases that match TRBD1. V lost 7 bases to trimming and J lost 1 base; unmatched junction nucleotides: 13. This CDR3 contains 18 residues. Germline V lookup: CDR1 SNHLY, CDR2 FYNNEI. CDR3 DNA sequence: TGTGCCAGCACCTCTAGGAGACAGGGAACATCTGGGGCCAACGTCCTGACTTTC. Its protein is CASTSRRQGTSGANVLTF.